This TCR beta chain is from a study of breast tumors, draining lymph nodes, adjacent tissues. Findings and limits, study-wide: The data were judged consistent with most tumor T cells coming from lymph node and expanding in tumor. Tumors had less TCR diversity than lymph nodes, more than nontumor tissue. Tumor and nontumor repertoires were significantly more similar in luminal-like than in basal-like breast cancer.

CDR1 and CDR2 from the germline V gene are DFQATT and SNEGSKA (reference sequence). The CDR3 extends over 13 amino acids. This clonotype was seen ten or more times. What it binds is not known. With a much larger clone just one base away, this may be a read error. Samples came from axillary lymph nodes draining the breast cancer. Via MiXCR, TCRdb re-called the multiplex PCR reads, giving one row per CDR3 protein. The top ten clones hold around 2.5% of a sample with about 140,000 distinct CDR3 sequences, about 30% of them seen once. The chain recombines TRBV20-1 with TRBJ1-2, with a weak D call TRBD1 (5 bases). The sequenced sample consisted of axillary lymph node tissue. The clonotype comes from a female donor with breast cancer. Some clones in this sample may be carry-over from other donors' samples. The CDR3 bases are TGCAGTGCTAGGACTGGGGGTAACTATGCCTACACCTTC. Translated, it gives CSARTGGNYAYTF.